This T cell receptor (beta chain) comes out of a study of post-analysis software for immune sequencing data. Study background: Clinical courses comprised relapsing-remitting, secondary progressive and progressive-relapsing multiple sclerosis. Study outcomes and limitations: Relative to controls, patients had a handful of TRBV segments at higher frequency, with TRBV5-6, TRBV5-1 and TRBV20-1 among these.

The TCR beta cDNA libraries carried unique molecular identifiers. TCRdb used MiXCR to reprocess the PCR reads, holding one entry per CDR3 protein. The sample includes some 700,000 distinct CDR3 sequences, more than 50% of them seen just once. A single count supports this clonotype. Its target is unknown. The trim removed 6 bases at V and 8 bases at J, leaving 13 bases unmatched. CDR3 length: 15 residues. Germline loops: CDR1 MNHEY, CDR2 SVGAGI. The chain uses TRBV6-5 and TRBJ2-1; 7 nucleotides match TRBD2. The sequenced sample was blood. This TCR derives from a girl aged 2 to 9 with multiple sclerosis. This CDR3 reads CASRGAGPQQDEQFF. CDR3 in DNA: TGTGCCAGCAGGGGAGCGGGACCCCAGCAAGATGAGCAGTTCTTC.